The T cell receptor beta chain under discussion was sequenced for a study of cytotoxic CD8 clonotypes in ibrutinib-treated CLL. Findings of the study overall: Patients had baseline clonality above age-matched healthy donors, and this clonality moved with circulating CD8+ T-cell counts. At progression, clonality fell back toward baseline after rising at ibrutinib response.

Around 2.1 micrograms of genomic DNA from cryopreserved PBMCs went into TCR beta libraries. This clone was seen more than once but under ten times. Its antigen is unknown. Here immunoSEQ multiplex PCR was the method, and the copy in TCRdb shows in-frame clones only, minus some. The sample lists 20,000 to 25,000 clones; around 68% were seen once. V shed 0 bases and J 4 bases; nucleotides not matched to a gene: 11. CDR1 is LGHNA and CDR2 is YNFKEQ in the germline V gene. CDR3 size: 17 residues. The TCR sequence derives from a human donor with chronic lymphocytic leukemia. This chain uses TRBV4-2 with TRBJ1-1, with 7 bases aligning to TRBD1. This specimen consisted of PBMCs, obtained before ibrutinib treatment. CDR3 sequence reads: CASSQDLAGGTITEAFF. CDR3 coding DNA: TGTGCCAGCAGCCAAGATCTGGCAGGGGGAACCATCACTGAAGCTTTCTTT.